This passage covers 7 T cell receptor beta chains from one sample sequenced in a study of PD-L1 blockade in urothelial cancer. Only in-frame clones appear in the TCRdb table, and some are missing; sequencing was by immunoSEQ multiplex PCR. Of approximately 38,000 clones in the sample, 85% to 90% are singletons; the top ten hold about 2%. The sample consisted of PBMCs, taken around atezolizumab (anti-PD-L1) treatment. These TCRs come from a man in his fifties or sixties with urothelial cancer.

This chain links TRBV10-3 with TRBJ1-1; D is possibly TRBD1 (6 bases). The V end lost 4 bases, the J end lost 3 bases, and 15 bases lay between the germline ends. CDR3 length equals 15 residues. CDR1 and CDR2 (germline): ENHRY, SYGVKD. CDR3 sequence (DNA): TGTGCCATCAGTGCCCAGGAAGGGGGTGACACTGAAGCTTTCTTT. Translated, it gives CAISAQEGGDTEAFF.

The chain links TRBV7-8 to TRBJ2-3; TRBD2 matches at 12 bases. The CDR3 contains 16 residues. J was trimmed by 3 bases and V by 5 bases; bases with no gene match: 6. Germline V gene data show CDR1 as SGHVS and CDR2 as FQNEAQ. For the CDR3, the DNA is TGTGCCAGCAGCCCCGCTAGCGGGGGGGCGACAGATACGCAGTATTTT. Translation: CASSPASGGATDTQYF.

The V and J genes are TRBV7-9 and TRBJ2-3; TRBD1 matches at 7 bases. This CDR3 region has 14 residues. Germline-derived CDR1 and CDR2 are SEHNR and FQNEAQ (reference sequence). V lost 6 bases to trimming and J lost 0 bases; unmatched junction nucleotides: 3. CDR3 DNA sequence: TGTGCCAGCAGAGGGACAGTTAGCACAGATACGCAGTATTTT. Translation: CASRGTVSTDTQYF. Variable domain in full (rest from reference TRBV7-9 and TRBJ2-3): DTGVSQNPRHKITKRGQNVTFRCDPISEHNRLYWYRQTLGQGPEFLTYFQNEAQLEKSRLLSDRFSAERPKGSFSTLEIQRTEQGDSAMYLCASRGTVSTDTQYFGPGTRLTVL.

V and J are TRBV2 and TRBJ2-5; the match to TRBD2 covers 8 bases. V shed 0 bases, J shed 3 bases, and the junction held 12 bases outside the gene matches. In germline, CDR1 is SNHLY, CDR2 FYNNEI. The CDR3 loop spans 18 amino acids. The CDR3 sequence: CASSEARLANRKEETQYF. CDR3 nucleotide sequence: TGTGCCAGCAGTGAAGCAAGACTAGCGAACCGGAAAGAAGAGACCCAGTACTTC.

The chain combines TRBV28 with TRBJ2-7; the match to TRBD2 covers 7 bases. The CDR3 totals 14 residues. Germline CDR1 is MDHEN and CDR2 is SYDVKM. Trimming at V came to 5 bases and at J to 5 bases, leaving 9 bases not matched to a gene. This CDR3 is CASSGPGGTDEQYF. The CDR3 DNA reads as TGTGCCAGCAGTGGGCCCGGGGGGACCGACGAGCAGTACTTC.

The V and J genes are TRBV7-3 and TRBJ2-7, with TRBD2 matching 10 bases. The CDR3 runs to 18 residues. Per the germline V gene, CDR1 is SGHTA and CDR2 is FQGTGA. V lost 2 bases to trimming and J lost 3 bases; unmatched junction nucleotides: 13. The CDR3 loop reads CASSLQGVSSGSFYEQYF. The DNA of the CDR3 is TGTGCCAGCAGCTTACAAGGTGTGTCTAGCGGGAGTTTCTACGAGCAGTACTTC.

CDR3: CASSLQGRRIGELFF. The CDR3 coding sequence is TGTGCCAGCAGCTTACAGGGTCGGCGGATCGGGGAGCTGTTTTTT. The chain links TRBV11-3 to TRBJ2-2, with D perhaps matching TRBD1 (5 bases). CDR1 is SGHNT, CDR2 YENEEA, per germline. V lost 2 bases and J lost 7, with 14 bases in between. The CDR3 sequence is 15 residues long.